Sequencing of this T cell receptor (beta chain) was carried out in a study of T cells after posttransplantation cyclophosphamide. The study, taken as a whole, reports: Later post-transplant blood repertoires were often dominated by donor CD8+ memory clones.

Measured with immunoSEQ multiplex PCR; TCRdb has only the in-frame clones, and not every one. The repertoire has about 11,000 clones, approximately 96% of them found once; the top ten carry about 0.32%. The length of the CDR3 is 16 residues. Unmatched junction bases numbered 8, after V lost 2 bases and J lost 0 bases. The V gene's germline CDR1 is SQVTM and CDR2 ANQGSEA. A word on this clone: Its target is not known.

The sequenced sample was naive CD8+ T cells sorted from PBMCs. V is TRBV29-1 and J is TRBJ2-7; TRBD1 matches 9 bases. This sequence was found in a young man in good health and a related stem cell transplant donor. CDR3 protein: CSVEKGGDRDSYEQYF. DNA for the CDR3: TGCAGCGTTGAAAAGGGAGGGGACAGGGACTCCTACGAGCAGTACTTC.